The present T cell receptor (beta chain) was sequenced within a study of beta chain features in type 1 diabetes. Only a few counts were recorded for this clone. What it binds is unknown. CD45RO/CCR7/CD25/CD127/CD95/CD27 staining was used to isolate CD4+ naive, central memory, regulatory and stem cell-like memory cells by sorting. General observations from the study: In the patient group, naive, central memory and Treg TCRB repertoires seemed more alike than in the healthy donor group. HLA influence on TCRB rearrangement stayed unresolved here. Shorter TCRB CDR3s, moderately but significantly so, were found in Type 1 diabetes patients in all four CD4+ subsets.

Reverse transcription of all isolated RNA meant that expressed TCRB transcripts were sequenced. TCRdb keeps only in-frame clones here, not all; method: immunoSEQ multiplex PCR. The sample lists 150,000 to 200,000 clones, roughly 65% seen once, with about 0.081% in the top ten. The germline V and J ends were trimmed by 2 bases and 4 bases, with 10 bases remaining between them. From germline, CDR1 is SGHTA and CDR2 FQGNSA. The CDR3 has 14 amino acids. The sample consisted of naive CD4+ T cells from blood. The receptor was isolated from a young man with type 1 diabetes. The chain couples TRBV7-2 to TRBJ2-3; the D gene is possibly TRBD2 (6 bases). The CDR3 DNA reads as TGTGCCAGCAGCTTAAGGAGGGCCGCAGATACGCAGTATTTT. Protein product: CASSLRRAADTQYF. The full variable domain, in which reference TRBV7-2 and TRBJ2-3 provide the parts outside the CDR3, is GAGVSQSPSNKVTEKGKDVELRCDPISGHTALYWYRQSLGQGLEFLIYFQGNSAPDKSGLPSDRFSAERTGGSVSTLTIQRTQQEDSAVYLCASSLRRAADTQYFGPGTRLTVL.